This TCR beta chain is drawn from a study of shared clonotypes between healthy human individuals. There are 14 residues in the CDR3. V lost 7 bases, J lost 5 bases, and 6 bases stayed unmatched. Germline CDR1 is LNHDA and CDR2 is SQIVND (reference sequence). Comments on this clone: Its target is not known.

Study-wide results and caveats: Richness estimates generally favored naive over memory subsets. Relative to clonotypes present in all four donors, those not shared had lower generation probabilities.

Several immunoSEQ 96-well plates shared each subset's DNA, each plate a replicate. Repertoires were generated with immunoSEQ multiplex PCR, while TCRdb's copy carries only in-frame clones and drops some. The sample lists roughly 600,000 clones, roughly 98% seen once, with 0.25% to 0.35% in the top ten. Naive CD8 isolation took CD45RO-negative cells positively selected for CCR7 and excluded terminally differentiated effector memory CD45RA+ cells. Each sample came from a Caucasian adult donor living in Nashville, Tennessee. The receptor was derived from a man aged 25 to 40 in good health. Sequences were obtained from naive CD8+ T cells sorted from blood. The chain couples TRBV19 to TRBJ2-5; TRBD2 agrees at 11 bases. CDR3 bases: TGTGCCAGTACGACTAGCGGGAATCGTGAGACCCAGTACTTC. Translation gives CASTTSGNRETQYF.